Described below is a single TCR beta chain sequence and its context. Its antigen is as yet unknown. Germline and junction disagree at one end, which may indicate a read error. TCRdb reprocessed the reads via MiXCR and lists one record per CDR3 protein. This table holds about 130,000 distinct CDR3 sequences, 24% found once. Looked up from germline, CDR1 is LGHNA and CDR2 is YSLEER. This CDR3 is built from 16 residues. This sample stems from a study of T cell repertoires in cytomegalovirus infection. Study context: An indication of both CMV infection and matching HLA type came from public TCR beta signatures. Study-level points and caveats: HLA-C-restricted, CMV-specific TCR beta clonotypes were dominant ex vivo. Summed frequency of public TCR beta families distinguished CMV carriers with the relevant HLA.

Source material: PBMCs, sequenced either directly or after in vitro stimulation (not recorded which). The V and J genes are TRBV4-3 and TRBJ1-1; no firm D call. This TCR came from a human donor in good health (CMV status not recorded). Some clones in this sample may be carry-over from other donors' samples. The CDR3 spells CTSSQDGPGTGTEAFF. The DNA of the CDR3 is TGCACCAGCAGCCAAGACGGGCCAGGTACGGGCACTGAAGCTTTCTTT.